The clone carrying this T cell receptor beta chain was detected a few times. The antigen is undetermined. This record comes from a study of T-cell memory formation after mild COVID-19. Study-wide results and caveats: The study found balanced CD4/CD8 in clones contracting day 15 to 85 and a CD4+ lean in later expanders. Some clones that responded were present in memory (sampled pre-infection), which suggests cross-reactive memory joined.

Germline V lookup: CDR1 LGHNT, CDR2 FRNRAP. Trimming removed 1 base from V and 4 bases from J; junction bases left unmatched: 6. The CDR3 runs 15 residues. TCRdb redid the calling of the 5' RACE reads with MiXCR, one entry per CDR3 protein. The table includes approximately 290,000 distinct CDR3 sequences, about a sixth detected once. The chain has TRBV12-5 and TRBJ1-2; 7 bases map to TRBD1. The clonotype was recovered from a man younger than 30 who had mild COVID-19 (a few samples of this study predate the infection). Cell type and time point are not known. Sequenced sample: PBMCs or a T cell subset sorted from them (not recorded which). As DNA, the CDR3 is TGTGCTAGTGGTTTGGCAGGGACAGCAAGCTATGGCTACACCTTC. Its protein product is CASGLAGTASYGYTF.